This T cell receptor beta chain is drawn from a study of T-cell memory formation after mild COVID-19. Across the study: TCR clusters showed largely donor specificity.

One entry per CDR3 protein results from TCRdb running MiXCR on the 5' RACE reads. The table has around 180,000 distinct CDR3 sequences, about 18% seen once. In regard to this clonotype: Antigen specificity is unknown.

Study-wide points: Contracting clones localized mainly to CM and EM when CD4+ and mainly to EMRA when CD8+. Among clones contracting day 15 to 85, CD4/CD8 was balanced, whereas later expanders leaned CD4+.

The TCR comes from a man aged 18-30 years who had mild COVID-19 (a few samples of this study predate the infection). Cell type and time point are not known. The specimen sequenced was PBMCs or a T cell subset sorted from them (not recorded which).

The DNA of the CDR3 is TGCGCCAGCAGCCAAGAAGTAGGGTACGGGAATTCCCCAACCGCCGATGAGCAGTTCTTC. Translation: CASSQEVGYGNSPTADEQFF. The chain joins TRBV4-3 to TRBJ2-1, with D possibly being TRBD2 (5 bases). The CDR3 runs 20 residues. Germline loops: CDR1 LGHNA, CDR2 YSLEER. V lost 0 bases and J lost 8, with 29 bases in between.